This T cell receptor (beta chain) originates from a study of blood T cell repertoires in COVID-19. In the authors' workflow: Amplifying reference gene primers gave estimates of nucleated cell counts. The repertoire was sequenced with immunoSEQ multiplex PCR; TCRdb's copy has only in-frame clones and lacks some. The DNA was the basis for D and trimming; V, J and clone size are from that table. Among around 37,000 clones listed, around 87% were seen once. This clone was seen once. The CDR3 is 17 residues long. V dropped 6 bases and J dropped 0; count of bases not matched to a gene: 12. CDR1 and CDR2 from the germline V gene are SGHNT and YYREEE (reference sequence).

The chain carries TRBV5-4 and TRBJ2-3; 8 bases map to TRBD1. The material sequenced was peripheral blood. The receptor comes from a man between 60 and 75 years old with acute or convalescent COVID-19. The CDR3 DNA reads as TGTGCCAGCACCGACGGACAGGGATCCCCGAGCACAGATACGCAGTATTTT. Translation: CASTDGQGSPSTDTQYF.